A single T cell receptor beta chain is shown here with its context. There is no known antigen for this receptor. No per-base quality is available; no much larger clone lies one base away. The CDR3 goes from the cysteine to the phenylalanine over 14 residues. CDR3 DNA only is kept here, 42 bases in frame from base 1. CDR1 and CDR2 were assigned from the germline V gene as SGHTA and FQGNSA. V trim: 4 bases; J trim: 5 bases; unmatched bases: 1. Synthesis of TCR cDNA relied on 5'RACE template switching, a step that introduced a universal primer site along with unique molecular identifiers. cDNA synthesis was primed from both the TCR alpha and TCR beta constant segments. Library amplification involved two PCR steps, and the second step added sample barcodes and sequencing adapters. Libraries were sequenced on Illumina HiSeq 2500 (2x100 bp) or NovaSeq (2x150 bp). The paper's data handling went like this. MIGEC was used to demultiplex reads and collapse the reads into UMI consensus sequences, and MiXCR was used for V(D)J alignment. Vaccine-responding clonotypes were identified with edgeR using replicate PBMC samples, with FDR below 0.01 and a log2 fold change above 5 up to day 15 being required. Each bulk clonotype was labeled CD4 or CD8 based on which sequenced repertoire, CD4 or CD8, contained the clonotype at higher abundance. Through fastp at Q25 and MiXCR, TCRdb rebuilt clones from the public reads, retaining in-frame beta chains. Identical CDR3 proteins give one entry, which carries the most common genes and DNA. Clone size and V and J calls follow TCRdb, not the original study. The sample contains roughly 260,000 distinct CDR3 sequences, approximately 12% of them found a single time. The ten largest clones capture roughly 0.5% of the sample.

What this sample's treatment or condition label stands for: live attenuated yellow fever vaccine strain. A standard Ficoll-Paque protocol was used to isolate PBMCs from peripheral blood. Dynabeads CD4 and CD8 positive selection kits were used to isolate the CD4 and CD8 T-cell fractions. TriZol was used to extract RNA from bulk PBMCs, CD4 and CD8 fractions, and dextramer-positive and dextramer-negative fractions. These data belong to a study of T cells after yellow fever vaccination (dated by TCRdb to between 2018 and 2020). Broadly, across the study: Libraries from fractions with low cell numbers were prepared with the SMART-Seq v4 Ultra Low Input RNA kit. The cohort comprised two healthy male donors, one aged 18 to 30 and one aged 30 to 40 years. Blood was collected at multiple timepoints before and after primary and secondary immunization, and bulk PBMC replicates and cell subsets were isolated. To track T-cell clones before and after primary and booster YFV17D yellow fever vaccination, bulk TCR alpha and beta repertoires were sequenced longitudinally. General study outcomes and caveats: FACS-sorted repertoires could contain abundant contaminating clonotypes from the bulk population, so computational filtering was required. After the booster, most clones that had expanded after primary vaccination were detected again (around 96% of CD4 and around 88% of CD8), suggesting broad maintenance of memory. A small fraction of clonotypes showed up in both the CD4 and CD8 compartments, probably as a result of convergent recombination. Only two donors were included in the study, so the extent to which the findings can be generalized is limited. Compared with the primary T-cell response, the secondary T-cell response was weaker but faster, peaking on day 5 rather than day 15.

The sequence is built from TRBV7-2 and TRBJ2-3; the central 12 bases match TRBD2. The source material was CD4+ T cells sorted from PBMCs, sampled 45 days after the yellow fever booster vaccination. This TCR was recovered from a man aged 25 to 40 who received the YFV17D yellow fever vaccine. The CDR3 amino acid sequence is: CASSWGLAGDTQYF. The DNA is as follows: TGTGCCAGCAGCTGGGGACTAGCGGGAGATACGCAGTATTTT.